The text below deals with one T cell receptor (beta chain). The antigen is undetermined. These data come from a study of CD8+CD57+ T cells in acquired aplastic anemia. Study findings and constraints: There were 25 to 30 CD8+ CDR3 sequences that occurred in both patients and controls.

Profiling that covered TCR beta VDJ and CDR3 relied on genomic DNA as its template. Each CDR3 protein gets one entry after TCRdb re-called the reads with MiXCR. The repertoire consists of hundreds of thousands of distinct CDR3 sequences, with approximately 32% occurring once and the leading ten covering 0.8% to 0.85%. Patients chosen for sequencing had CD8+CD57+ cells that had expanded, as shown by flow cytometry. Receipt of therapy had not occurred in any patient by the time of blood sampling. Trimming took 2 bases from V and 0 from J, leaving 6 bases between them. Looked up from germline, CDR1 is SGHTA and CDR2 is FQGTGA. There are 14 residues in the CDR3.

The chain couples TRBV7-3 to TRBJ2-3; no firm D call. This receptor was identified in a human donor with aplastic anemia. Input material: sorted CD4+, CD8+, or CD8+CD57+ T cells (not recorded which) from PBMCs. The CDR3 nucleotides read TGTGCCAGCAGCTTAGACGTAAGCACAGATACGCAGTATTTT. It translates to CASSLDVSTDTQYF.